Reported below is one TCR beta chain. What it binds is not known. Trimming cost V 3 bases and J 2 bases, with 11 bases left between them. Germline V gives CDR1 MNHNS, CDR2 SASEGT. The CDR3 extends over 15 amino acids. The data derive from a study of cytomegalovirus exposure and HLA in healthy donors. About the study: Genetic ancestry analysis placed more than 80% of the 398 donors that were genotyped in the Caucasian-associated cluster.

Whole-study results and caveats: Confirmation was obtained in vitro that a few CMV-associated chains are specific for CMV antigens.

PCR primers comprised 60 Vbeta and 13 Jbeta primers. Measured with immunoSEQ multiplex PCR; TCRdb has only the in-frame clones, and not every one. The table lists 250,000 or so clones, about 90% of them singletons, with around 1.7% in the top ten. What was sequenced was PBMCs. V and J are TRBV6-1 and TRBJ2-1; a possible D gene is TRBD2 (6 bases). The source of this sequence is a girl aged 2 to 10 in good health and CMV-seronegative. DNA for the CDR3: TGTGCCAGCAGTGATTGGGGGGAGGCCTACAATGAGCAGTTCTTC. This gives the protein CASSDWGEAYNEQFF.